The 15 T cell receptor beta chains given below trace back to one sample, sequenced in a study of blood T cell repertoires in COVID-19. Libraries were prepared by immunoSEQ multiplex PCR; TCRdb keeps only in-frame clonotypes and omits some of them. The sample consists of 260,000 or so clones, roughly 85% of them appearing once. The sample comprised PBMCs or T cells enriched from blood (not recorded which). The receptor source for this set is a woman aged 50 to 60 who had recovered from COVID-19.

This CDR3 is CASRGGGTDTQYF. The CDR3 DNA sequence: TGTGCCAGCAGGGGGGGTGGCACAGATACGCAGTATTTT. This sequence joins TRBV6-5 and TRBJ2-3, with D possibly TRBD2 on 6 matching bases. The CDR3 loop spans 13 amino acids. V lost 6 bases and J lost 1, with 8 bases in between. Germline CDR1 is MNHEY and CDR2 is SVGAGI.

This rearrangement joins TRBV27 to TRBJ1-2, with TRBD1 matching over 8 bases. This CDR3 spans 14 amino acids. The junction had 6 bases not matched to a gene; V was cut back by 4 bases and J by 5 bases. Germline V gives CDR1 MNHEY, CDR2 SMNVEV (reference sequence). CDR3 bases: TGTGCCAGCAGTTCCGGGACAGGCGTATATGGCTACACCTTC. Its translation: CASSSGTGVYGYTF.

As DNA, the CDR3 is TGTGCCAGCAGCTTAGGCGGCGGGAGGGGCACCGGGGAGCTGTTTTTT. Amino acid sequence: CASSLGGGRGTGELFF. V is TRBV7-2 and J is TRBJ2-2, with 9 bases aligning to TRBD2. CDR1 and CDR2 from the germline V gene are SGHTA and FQGNSA. V lost 1 base to trimming and J lost 4 bases; unmatched junction nucleotides: 4. The CDR3 has 16 residues.

The chain uses TRBV24-1 and TRBJ2-7; maybe TRBD1 (6 bases). The CDR3 runs 13 residues. The V gene's germline CDR1 is KGHDR and CDR2 SFDVKD. Trimming removed 4 bases at V and 12 bases at J, with 18 bases between. CDR3 nucleotide sequence: TGTGCCACCAGTGACAGACAGGCCTCCAGGACGTACTTC. Protein product: CATSDRQASRTYF.

The chain couples TRBV29-1 to TRBJ1-2, with D perhaps TRBD1 (5 bases). There are 14 residues in the CDR3. CDR1 is SQVTM, CDR2 ANQGSEA, per germline. The germline V and J ends were trimmed by 5 bases and 2 bases, with 15 bases remaining between them. The CDR3 coding sequence is TGCAGCGTTACTGCAGGAGGGGCAAACTATGGCTACACCTTC. Amino acids: CSVTAGGANYGYTF. The whole variable domain, remainder taken from reference TRBV29-1 and TRBJ1-2, is SAVISQKPSRDICQRGTSLTIQCQVDSQVTMMFWYRQQPGQSLTLIATANQGSEATYESGFVIDKFPISRPNLTFSTLTVSNMSPEDSSIYLCSVTAGGANYGYTFGSGTRLTVV.

This sequence joins TRBV5-4 and TRBJ2-5, with D possibly TRBD2 on 6 matching bases. CDR1 and CDR2 from the germline V gene are SGHNT and YYREEE (reference sequence). This CDR3 contains 14 residues. V lost 0 bases and J 2 bases, leaving 8 bases between the germline ends. CDR3 sequence reads: CASSLELAQETQYF. The DNA for the CDR3 is TGTGCCAGCAGCTTGGAGCTAGCGCAAGAGACCCAGTACTTC.

The rearrangement uses TRBV9 and TRBJ2-6; D gene ambiguous. The CDR3 is made up of 16 amino acids. Trimming took 0 bases from V and 0 from J, leaving 7 bases between them. Germline V lookup: CDR1 SGDLS, CDR2 YYNGEE. CDR3 loop: CASSVVAGSGANVLTF. In DNA form, the CDR3 reads TGTGCCAGCAGCGTAGTTGCCGGCTCTGGGGCCAACGTCCTGACTTTC. Using reference TRBV9 and TRBJ2-6 for the parts outside the CDR3, the full variable domain is DSGVTQTPKHLITATGQRVTLRCSPRSGDLSVYWYQQSLDQGLQFLIQYYNGEERAKGNILERFSAQQFPDLHSELNLSSLELGDSALYFCASSVVAGSGANVLTFGAGSRLTVL.

V gene TRBV6-5 combines with J gene TRBJ1-4, with a tentative D call TRBD1 (5 bases). CDR3 length equals 15 residues. V was shortened by 2 bases and J by 6 bases, with 13 bases between the two germline ends. Germline V gene sequence: CDR1 MNHEY, CDR2 SVGAGI. Here the CDR3 reads CASSYVHGADEKLFF. The CDR3 region has the DNA TGTGCCAGCAGTTACGTGCATGGGGCCGATGAAAAACTGTTTTTT.

This chain joins TRBV6-2 or TRBV6-3 and TRBJ2-3; 9 bases are shared with TRBD2. CDR1 MNHEY and CDR2 SVGEGT come from the germline V gene. This CDR3 is 17 amino acids long. Unmatched junction bases numbered 10, after V lost 0 bases and J lost 6 bases. This CDR3 reads CASSYSRREGQADTQYF. For the CDR3, the DNA is TGTGCCAGCAGTTACTCGAGGCGGGAGGGCCAGGCCGATACGCAGTATTTT.

The chain couples TRBV7-9 to TRBJ1-1; weak D call: TRBD1 (6 bases). This CDR3 is 11 amino acids long. V shed 8 bases and J shed 10 bases, with 14 bases lying between them. Per the germline V gene, CDR1 is SEHNR and CDR2 is FQNEAQ (reference sequence). The CDR3, as DNA: TGTGCCAGCGACAACAGGGTCGGAGCTTTCTTT. Its protein is CASDNRVGAFF.

The chain joins TRBV28 to TRBJ1-2; 7 bases fit TRBD1. Germline V gene sequence: CDR1 MDHEN, CDR2 SYDVKM. CDR3 length: 14 amino acids. Unmatched junction bases numbered 12, after V lost 7 bases and J lost 7 bases. CDR3 residues: CASKNRGPPLGYTF. CDR3 bases: TGTGCCAGCAAAAACAGGGGACCGCCTCTTGGCTACACCTTC.

This clone was observed a single time. J is TRBJ2-3 and V is TRBV2, with no clear D. Between the trimmed V and J ends, which lost 6 bases and 1 base, there was a span of 8 bases. Germline CDR1 is SNHLY and CDR2 is FYNNEI. This CDR3 has 13 amino acids. CDR3 sequence (DNA): TGTGCCAGCAGCAAGGAGCGCACAGATACGCAGTATTTT. Encoded protein: CASSKERTDTQYF.

The rearrangement joins TRBV2 to TRBJ1-4; D is undetermined. The CDR3 loop spans 13 amino acids. Trimming removed 10 bases from V and 0 bases from J, with 9 bases in between. CDR1 is SNHLY, CDR2 FYNNEI, per germline. The CDR3 is CATGTATNEKLFF. DNA for the CDR3: TGTGCCACCGGTACAGCAACTAATGAAAAACTGTTTTTT.

V and J are TRBV11-2 and TRBJ1-1, with D perhaps TRBD1 (6 bases). The CDR3 length is 12 residues. Trimming pared 6 bases from V and 4 bases from J, leaving 9 bases between. Germline CDR1 is SGHAT and CDR2 is FQNNGV. The chain's CDR3 is CASRGGFTEAFF. CDR3 coding DNA: TGTGCCAGCAGAGGGGGATTCACTGAAGCTTTCTTT.

On this clone: In the same sample, other DNA sequences code for this CDR3. The rearrangement joins TRBV18 to TRBJ1-1; D unclear. Deletions cut 3 bases from V and 1 base from J, with 6 bases between. The CDR3 contains 13 residues. CDR1 and CDR2 (germline): KGHSH, LQKENI. The chain's CDR3 is CASSPTANTEAFF. CDR3 coding DNA: TGTGCCAGCTCACCCACAGCGAACACTGAAGCTTTCTTT.